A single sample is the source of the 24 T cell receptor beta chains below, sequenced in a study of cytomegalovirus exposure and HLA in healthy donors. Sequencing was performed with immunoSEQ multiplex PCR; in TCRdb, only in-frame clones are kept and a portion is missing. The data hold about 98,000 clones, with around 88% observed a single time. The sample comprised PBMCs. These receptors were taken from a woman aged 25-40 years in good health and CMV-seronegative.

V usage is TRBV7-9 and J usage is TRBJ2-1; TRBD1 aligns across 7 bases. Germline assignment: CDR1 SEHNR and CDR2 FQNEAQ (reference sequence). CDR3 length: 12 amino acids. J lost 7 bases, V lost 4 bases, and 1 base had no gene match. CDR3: CASSWDSNEQFF. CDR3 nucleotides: TGTGCCAGCAGCTGGGACAGTAATGAGCAGTTCTTC. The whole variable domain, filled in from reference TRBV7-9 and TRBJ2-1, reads DTGVSQNPRHKITKRGQNVTFRCDPISEHNRLYWYRQTLGQGPEFLTYFQNEAQLEKSRLLSDRFSAERPKGSFSTLEIQRTEQGDSAMYLCASSWDSNEQFFGPGTRLTVL.

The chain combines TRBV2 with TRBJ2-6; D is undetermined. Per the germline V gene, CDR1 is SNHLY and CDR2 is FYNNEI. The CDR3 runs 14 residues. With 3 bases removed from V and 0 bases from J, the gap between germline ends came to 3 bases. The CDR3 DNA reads TGTGCCAGCAGTGAGAGCTCTGGGGCCAACGTCCTGACTTTC. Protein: CASSESSGANVLTF.

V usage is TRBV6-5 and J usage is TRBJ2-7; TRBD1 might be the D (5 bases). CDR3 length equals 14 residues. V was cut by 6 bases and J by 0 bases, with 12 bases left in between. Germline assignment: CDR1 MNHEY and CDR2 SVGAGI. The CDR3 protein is CASSPRRGSYEQYF. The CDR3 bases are TGTGCCAGCAGCCCCCGAAGGGGCTCCTACGAGCAGTACTTC.

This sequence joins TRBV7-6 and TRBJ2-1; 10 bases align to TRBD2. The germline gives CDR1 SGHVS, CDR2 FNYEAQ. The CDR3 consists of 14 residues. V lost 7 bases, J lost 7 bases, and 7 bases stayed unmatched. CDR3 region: CASIPYSGGNEQFF. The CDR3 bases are TGTGCCAGCATACCCTATAGCGGGGGGAATGAGCAGTTCTTC.

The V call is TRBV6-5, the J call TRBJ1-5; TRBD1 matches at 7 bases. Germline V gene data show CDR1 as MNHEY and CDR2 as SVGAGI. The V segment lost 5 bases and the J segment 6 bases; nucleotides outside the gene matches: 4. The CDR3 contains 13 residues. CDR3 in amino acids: CASSDRASQPQHF. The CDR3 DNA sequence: TGTGCCAGCAGTGACAGGGCGAGTCAGCCCCAGCATTTT.

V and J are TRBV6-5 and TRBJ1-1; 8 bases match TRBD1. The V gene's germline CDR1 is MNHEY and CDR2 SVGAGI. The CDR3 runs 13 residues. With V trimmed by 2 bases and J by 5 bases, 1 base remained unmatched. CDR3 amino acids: CASSYGQGTEAFF. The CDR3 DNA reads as TGTGCCAGCAGTTACGGACAGGGTACTGAAGCTTTCTTT.

CDR3 DNA sequence: TGTGCCAGCAGCGGGGCGGAAAACTCCTACAATGAGCAGTTCTTC. It is translated as CASSGAENSYNEQFF. The V call is TRBV5-6, the J call TRBJ2-1, with D maybe TRBD1 (5 bases). The V gene lost 4 bases and the J gene lost 0 bases, with 11 bases spanning the gap. Germline CDR1 reads SGHDT; CDR2 reads YYEEEE. The CDR3 is 15 residues long.

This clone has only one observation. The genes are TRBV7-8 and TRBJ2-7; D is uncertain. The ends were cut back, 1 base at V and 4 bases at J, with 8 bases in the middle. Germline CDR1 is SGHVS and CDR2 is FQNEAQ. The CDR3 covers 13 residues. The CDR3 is CASSLGPRYEQYF. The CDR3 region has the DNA TGTGCCAGCAGCTTAGGCCCCCGGTACGAGCAGTACTTC. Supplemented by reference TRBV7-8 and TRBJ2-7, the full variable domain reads GAGVSQSPRYKVAKRGQDVALRCDPISGHVSLFWYQQALGQGPEFLTYFQNEAQLDKSGLPSDRFFAERPEGSVSTLKIQRTQQEDSAVYLCASSLGPRYEQYFGPGTRLTVT.

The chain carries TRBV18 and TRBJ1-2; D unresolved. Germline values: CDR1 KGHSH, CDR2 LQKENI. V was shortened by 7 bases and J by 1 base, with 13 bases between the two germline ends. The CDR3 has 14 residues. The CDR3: CASYYSGNNYGYTF. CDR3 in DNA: TGTGCCAGCTACTATTCCGGCAATAACTATGGCTACACCTTC.

The CDR3, as DNA: TGTGCCAGCAGCTTGAAGGGGTCTGGGGCCAACGTCCTGACTTTC. Protein product: CASSLKGSGANVLTF. The chain recombines TRBV5-4 with TRBJ2-6, with a weak D call TRBD1 (5 bases). The CDR3 is 15 amino acids. Between the trimmed V and J ends, which lost 1 base and 1 base, there was a span of 6 bases. The germline CDR1 and CDR2 sequences are SGHNT and YYREEE (reference sequence).

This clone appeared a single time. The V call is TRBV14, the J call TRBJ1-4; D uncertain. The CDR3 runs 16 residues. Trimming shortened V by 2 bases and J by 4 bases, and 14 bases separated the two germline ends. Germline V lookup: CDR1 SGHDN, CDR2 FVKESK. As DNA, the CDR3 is TGTGCCAGCAGCCAATCCAAATCTACCTATAATGAAAAACTGTTTTTT. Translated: CASSQSKSTYNEKLFF.

The CDR3 region has the DNA TGTGCCAGCTCACAGGAAGGGACATCACAAGAGACCCAGTACTTC. This gives the protein CASSQEGTSQETQYF. This chain links TRBV18 with TRBJ2-5; perhaps TRBD1 as D (6 bases). The CDR3 covers 15 residues. The germline gives CDR1 KGHSH, CDR2 LQKENI. Trimming took 4 bases from V and 2 from J, leaving 14 bases between them.

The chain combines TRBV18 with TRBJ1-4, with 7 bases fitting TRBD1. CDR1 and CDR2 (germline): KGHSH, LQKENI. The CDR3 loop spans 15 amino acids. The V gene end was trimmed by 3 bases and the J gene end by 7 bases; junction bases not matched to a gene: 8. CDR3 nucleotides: TGTGCCAGCTCACCCGGACAGGCCCTTTTTGAAAAACTGTTTTTT. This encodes CASSPGQALFEKLFF.

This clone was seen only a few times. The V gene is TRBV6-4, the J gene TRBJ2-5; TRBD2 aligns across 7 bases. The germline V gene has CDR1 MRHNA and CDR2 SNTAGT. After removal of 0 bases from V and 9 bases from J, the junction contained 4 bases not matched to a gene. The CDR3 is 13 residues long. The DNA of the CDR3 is TGTGCCAGCAGTGACTCGCCAGGGAGGGCCCAGTACTTC. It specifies CASSDSPGRAQYF.

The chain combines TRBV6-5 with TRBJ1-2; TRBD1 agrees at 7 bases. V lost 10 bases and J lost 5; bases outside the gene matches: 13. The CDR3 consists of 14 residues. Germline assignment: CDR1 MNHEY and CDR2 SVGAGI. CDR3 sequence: CATVRTRQGYGYTF. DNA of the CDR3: TGTGCCACCGTTAGGACCCGACAGGGTTATGGCTACACCTTC.

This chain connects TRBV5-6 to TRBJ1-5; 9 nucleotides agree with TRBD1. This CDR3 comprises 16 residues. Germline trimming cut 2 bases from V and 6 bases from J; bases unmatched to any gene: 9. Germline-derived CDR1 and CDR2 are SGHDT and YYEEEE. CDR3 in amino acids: CASSFFSQGAIQPQHF. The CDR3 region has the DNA TGTGCCAGCAGCTTTTTTTCACAGGGGGCTATTCAGCCCCAGCATTTT. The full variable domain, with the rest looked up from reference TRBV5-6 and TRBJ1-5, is DAGVTQSPTHLIKTRGQQVTLRCSPKSGHDTVSWYQQALGQGPQFIFQYYEEEERQRGNFPDRFSGHQFPNYSSELNVNALLLGDSALYLCASSFFSQGAIQPQHFGDGTRLSIL.

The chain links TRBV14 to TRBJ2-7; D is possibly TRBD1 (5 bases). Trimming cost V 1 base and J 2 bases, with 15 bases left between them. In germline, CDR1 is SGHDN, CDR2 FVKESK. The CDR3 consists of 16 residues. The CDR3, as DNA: TGTGCCAGCAGCCAAGTTGGGGCCGCCAGCACCTACGAGCAGTACTTC. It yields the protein CASSQVGAASTYEQYF.

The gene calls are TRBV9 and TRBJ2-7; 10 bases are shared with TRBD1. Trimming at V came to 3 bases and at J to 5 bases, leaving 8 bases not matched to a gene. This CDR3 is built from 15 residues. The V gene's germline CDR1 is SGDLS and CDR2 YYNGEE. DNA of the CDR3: TGTGCCAGCAGCGCCGCCGGGACAGGGGTCAACGAGCAGTACTTC. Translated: CASSAAGTGVNEQYF.

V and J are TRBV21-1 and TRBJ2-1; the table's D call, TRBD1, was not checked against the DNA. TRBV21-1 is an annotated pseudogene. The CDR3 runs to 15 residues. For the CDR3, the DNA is TGTGCCAGCAATAATAGTATGGGCTGGTACAATGAGCAGTTCTTC. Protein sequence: CASNNSMGWYNEQFF.

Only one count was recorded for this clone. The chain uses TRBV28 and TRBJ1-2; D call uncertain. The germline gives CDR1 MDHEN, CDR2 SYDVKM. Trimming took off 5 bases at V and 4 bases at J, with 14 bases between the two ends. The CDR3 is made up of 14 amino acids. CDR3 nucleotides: TGTGCCAGCAGTGATGGACTCCCGGGCTATGGCTACACCTTC. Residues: CASSDGLPGYGYTF.

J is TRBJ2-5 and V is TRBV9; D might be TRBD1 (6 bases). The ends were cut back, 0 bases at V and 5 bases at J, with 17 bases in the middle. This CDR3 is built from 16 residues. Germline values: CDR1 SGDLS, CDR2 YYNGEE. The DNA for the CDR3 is TGTGCCAGCAGCGTAGCGGGGTCAGGGGCAGGGGAGACCCAGTACTTC. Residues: CASSVAGSGAGETQYF.

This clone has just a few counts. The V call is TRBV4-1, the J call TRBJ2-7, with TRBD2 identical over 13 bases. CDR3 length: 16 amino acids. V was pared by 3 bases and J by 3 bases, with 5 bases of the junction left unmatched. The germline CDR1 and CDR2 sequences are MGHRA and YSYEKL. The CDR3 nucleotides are TGCGCCAGCAGCCAGTCAGGGACTAGCGGGAACTACGAGCAGTACTTC. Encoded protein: CASSQSGTSGNYEQYF.

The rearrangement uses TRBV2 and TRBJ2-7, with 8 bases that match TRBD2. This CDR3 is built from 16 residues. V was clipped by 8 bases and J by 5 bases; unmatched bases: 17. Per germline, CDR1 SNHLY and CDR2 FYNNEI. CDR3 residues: CASQTSGGLYRNEQYF. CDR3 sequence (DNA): TGTGCCAGCCAAACATCGGGGGGGCTGTATAGGAACGAGCAGTACTTC.

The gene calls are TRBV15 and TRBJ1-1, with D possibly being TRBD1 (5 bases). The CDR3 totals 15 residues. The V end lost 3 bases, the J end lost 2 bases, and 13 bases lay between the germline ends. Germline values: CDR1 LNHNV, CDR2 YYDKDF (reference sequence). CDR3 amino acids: CATSRETVLNTEAFF. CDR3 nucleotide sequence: TGTGCCACCAGCAGGGAGACAGTCCTTAACACTGAAGCTTTCTTT.